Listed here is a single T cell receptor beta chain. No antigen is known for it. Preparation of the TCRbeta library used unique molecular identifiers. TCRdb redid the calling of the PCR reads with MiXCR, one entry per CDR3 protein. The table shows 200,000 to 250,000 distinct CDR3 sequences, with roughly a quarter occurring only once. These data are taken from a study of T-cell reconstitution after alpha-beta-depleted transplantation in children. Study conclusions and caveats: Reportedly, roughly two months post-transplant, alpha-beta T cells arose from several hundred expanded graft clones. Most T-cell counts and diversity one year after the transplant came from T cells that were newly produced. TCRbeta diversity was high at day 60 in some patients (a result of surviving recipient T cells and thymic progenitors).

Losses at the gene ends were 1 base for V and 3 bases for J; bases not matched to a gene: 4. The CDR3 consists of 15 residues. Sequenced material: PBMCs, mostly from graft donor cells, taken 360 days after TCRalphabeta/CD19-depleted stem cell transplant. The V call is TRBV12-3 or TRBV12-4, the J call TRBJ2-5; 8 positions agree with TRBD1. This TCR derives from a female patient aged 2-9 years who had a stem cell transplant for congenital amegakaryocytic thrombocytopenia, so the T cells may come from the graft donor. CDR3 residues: CASSLGTGRKETQYF. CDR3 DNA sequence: TGTGCCAGCAGTTTAGGGACAGGGAGAAAAGAGACCCAGTACTTC.